This TCR beta chain was profiled in a study of OX40 agonist ivuxolimab in advanced cancers. For the wider study: The costimulatory receptor OX40 (CD134) was targeted by ivuxolimab, a fully human IgG2 agonistic monoclonal antibody. Partial responses were achieved by three dose-escalation patients, of whom one had hepatocellular carcinoma and two had cutaneous melanoma. Intravenous ivuxolimab was administered to patients every 2 weeks at six dose levels: 0.01, 0.1, 0.3, 1.5, 3 and 10 mg/kg. Of the approximately 54 patients in dose escalation, about 20 had hepatocellular carcinoma, about 15 had melanoma, 9 had renal cell carcinoma and 9 had head and neck cancer. Patients were allowed to have had prior anti-PD-1, anti-PD-L1 or anti-CTLA-4 therapy, and more than 30% of the dose-escalation patients had previously received checkpoint inhibitors. The paper covers the monotherapy dose-escalation part of the phase I ivuxolimab trial, which included N ≈ 50 patients. A male proportion of 82.7% and a mean age of 60 years, ranging from roughly 23 to 80, were recorded for the dose-escalation cohort. Peripheral TCRbeta sequencing aimed to test whether ivuxolimab altered TCR sequence diversity and caused clonal T-cell expansion.

V is cut by 8 bases and J by 1 base, and the space between the germline ends is 14 bases. The CDR3 numbers 14 residues from cysteine through phenylalanine. The kept DNA is CDR3 alone, 42 bases in frame from the first base. Reading the germline V gene (reference sequence) gives CDR1 LNHDA and CDR2 SQIVND. Summary of the overall study and its limitations: Low levels of normalized T-cell clonal expansion were also seen in some patients who did not respond. After ivuxolimab, CD8+ T cells had more expanded clones than CD4+ T cells on average. Which antigens the clonally expanded peripheral T cells were specific for was not determined. Partial responders in the 0.1-3.0 mg/kg groups had among the lowest normalized peripheral clonal expansion, especially among CD8+ T cells. Clonal expansion of both CD4+ and CD8+ blood T cells was observed from baseline to week 6 at doses 0.1 to 3.0 mg/kg.

Genomic DNA was extracted from sorted cells for sequencing of the TCRbeta CDR3 region. The immunoSEQ Assay was used to sequence the TCRbeta CDR3 regions. Entries here come from immuneACCESS through TCRdb and include only in-frame sequences with V and J called. Some clones fail to appear in such tables; in the studies checked, an unresolved V gene covers under half of the shortfall, and the cause of the remainder is unknown. The table for this sample lists some 96,000 clones; approximately 80% of them were counted only once. The ten largest clones represent over 1.1% of the sample. This clone has a handful of counts. No antigen is known for it. No much larger clone is present one base from it, and per-base qualities are unavailable. Patients with autoimmune disease history or receiving systemic immunosuppression were excluded from the trial. Peripheral blood for TCR sequencing was collected from all dose cohorts at baseline, on cycle 4 day 1, and on cycle 7 day 1. The samples were drawn from a first-in-human, open-label, multicenter phase I dose-escalation trial of ivuxolimab. Adults with locally advanced or metastatic melanoma, renal cell, hepatocellular, or head and neck squamous cell carcinoma were enrolled in the trial. Before TCR sequencing, CD4+ and CD8+ T cells were separately sorted from peripheral blood.

Rearrangement joined TRBV19 to TRBJ1-1, with a weak D call of TRBD1 (6 bases match). Sequenced material: CD4+ or CD8+ T cells sorted from blood, taken in a trial of the OX40 agonist ivuxolimab. The origin of this receptor is an adult with an advanced solid tumor such as melanoma, head and neck, liver or kidney cancer. The DNA sequence is as follows: TGTGCCAGTGACACCGGACAGCCGAACACTGAAGCTTTCTTT. Protein translation: CASDTGQPNTEAFF.